Below are 16 T cell receptor beta chains sequenced from a single sample in a study of read filtering for tumor transcriptome and immune sequencing. The library was built from about 0.4 ug RNA with molecular barcoded adaptors for alpha/delta and beta/gamma chains. A single record per CDR3 protein comes from TCRdb applying MiXCR to the reads. The sample includes about 38,000 distinct CDR3 sequences, roughly 13% of them seen just once. Sequenced input: a population of CD138-negative cells sorted from bone marrow. These TCRs come from a donor at least 40 years old with multiple myeloma.

This clonotype occurred many times. J is TRBJ2-3 and V is TRBV5-1, with D perhaps matching TRBD2 (6 bases). Germline lookup yields CDR1 SGHRS and CDR2 YFSETQ. V dropped 5 bases and J dropped 1 base, with 11 bases sitting between them. The CDR3 has 14 residues. The CDR3 nucleotides read TGCGCCAGCAGTTCCGCGGGGCGCACAGATACGCAGTATTTT. Its protein is CASSSAGRTDTQYF.

The table lists this clonotype with many counts. V gene TRBV5-1 combines with J gene TRBJ2-1; tentatively, D is TRBD2 (5 bases). Germline V gives CDR1 SGHRS, CDR2 YFSETQ. Trimming removed 5 bases at V and 4 bases at J, with 7 bases between. The CDR3 contains 12 residues. CDR3: CASRRDYNEQFF. In DNA form, the CDR3 reads TGCGCCAGCAGACGGGATTACAATGAGCAGTTCTTC.

This clonotype was counted at least ten times. The chain employs TRBV28 and TRBJ1-5; D might be TRBD1 (6 bases). The CDR3 contains 13 residues. The ends were cut back, 8 bases at V and 6 bases at J, with 14 bases in the middle. Germline lookup yields CDR1 MDHEN and CDR2 SYDVKM. CDR3: CASVEGGTQPQHF. The CDR3 nucleotides read TGTGCCAGCGTTGAAGGGGGAACTCAGCCCCAGCATTTT.

This clonotype is a singleton in its sample. The chain carries TRBV6-6 and TRBJ2-3, with TRBD1 matching 8 bases. The V gene's germline CDR1 is MNHNY and CDR2 SVGAGI (reference sequence). J gave up 2 bases and V 8 bases, and 6 bases lay outside the gene matches. The CDR3 has 14 amino acids. Here the CDR3 reads CASRRTGLTDTQYF. As DNA, the CDR3 is TGTGCCAGCCGCAGGACAGGGCTCACAGATACGCAGTATTTT.

The sample holds many counts of this clonotype. This sequence joins TRBV5-1 and TRBJ1-4, with a tentative D call TRBD1 (5 bases). CDR3 length equals 14 residues. The V and J ends lost 2 bases and 4 bases respectively, with 9 bases between them. From germline, CDR1 is SGHRS and CDR2 YFSETQ. CDR3 loop: CASSLGAFNEKLFF. DNA of the CDR3: TGCGCCAGCAGCTTAGGGGCCTTTAATGAAAAACTGTTTTTT. The whole variable domain, remainder taken from reference TRBV5-1 and TRBJ1-4, is KAGVTQTPRYLIKTRGQQVTLSCSPISGHRSVSWYQQTPGQGLQFLFEYFSETQRNKGNFPGRFSGRQFSNSRSEMNVSTLELGDSALYLCASSLGAFNEKLFFGSGTQLSVL.

In this sample, this clonotype turned up many times. The chain uses TRBV13 and TRBJ2-1, with a tentative D call TRBD2 (5 bases). V was trimmed by 5 bases and J by 9 bases, leaving 14 bases between them. This CDR3 spans 13 amino acids. Germline assignment: CDR1 PRHDT and CDR2 FYEKMQ (reference sequence). CDR3 coding DNA: TGTGCCAGCAGCCTCCGTTTTGAGGGTGAGCAGTTCTTC. It is translated as CASSLRFEGEQFF.

This clonotype has just a few counts. The chain joins TRBV3-1 to TRBJ2-7, with TRBD2 matching 11 bases. Germline CDR1 reads LGHDT; CDR2 reads YNNKEL (reference sequence). CDR3 length: 20 residues. With V trimmed by 4 bases and J by 2 bases, 19 bases remained unmatched. CDR3 in DNA: TGTGCCAGCAGCCCAAAAACTAATTTAGCGGGAGGGCCTACCCCCTACGAGCAGTACTTC. Protein: CASSPKTNLAGGPTPYEQYF.

This clonotype was picked up a small number of times. This may be a read error: a much more frequent sequence differs by one nucleotide. The chain links TRBV20-1 to TRBJ1-5; no clear D gene. This CDR3 has 14 amino acids. The germline gives CDR1 DFQATT, CDR2 SNEGSKA (reference sequence). The CDR3 here is CSISLGSGNQPQHF. The CDR3 DNA reads TGCAGCATTTCGTTGGGCAGTGGCAATCAGCCCCAGCATTTT.

The chain joins TRBV12-3 or TRBV12-4 to TRBJ2-2; unclear D gene. The CDR3 runs to 14 residues. Trimming pared 1 base from V and 5 bases from J, leaving 8 bases between. The CDR3 bases are TGTGCCAGCAGTTTAGTCTTTGGGACCGGGGAGCTGTTTTTT. Translated, it gives CASSLVFGTGELFF.

Concerning this clonotype itself: The junction departs from the called germline gene at one end, perhaps through a read error. This chain uses TRBV29-1 with TRBJ2-2; a weak D match, TRBD2 (5 bases). Looked up from germline, CDR1 is SQVTM and CDR2 is ANQGSEA. The CDR3 extends over 14 amino acids. The CDR3 region is CSVYRRANTGELSF. CDR3 in DNA: TGCAGCGTTTATCGGAGAGCGAACACCGGGGAGCTGTCTTTT.

The table lists this clonotype with a few counts. An end of the junction does not agree with germline; a read error may underlie this. The J gene is TRBJ2-5, the V gene TRBV7-2, with D possibly TRBD1 on 6 matching bases. Germline lookup yields CDR1 SGHTA and CDR2 FQGNSA. The CDR3 is 15 amino acids. CDR3 nucleotides: TGTGCTAGCAGCTTAAGACAGGAGAACCAAGAGACCCAGTACTTC. Translated: CASSLRQENQETQYF.

The sample holds many counts of this clonotype. This chain links TRBV6-6 with TRBJ2-3; 11 positions agree with TRBD2. V gave up 5 bases and J gave up 4 bases; unmatched junction bases: 20. The length of the CDR3 is 20 residues. The germline V gene has CDR1 MNHNY and CDR2 SVGAGI (reference sequence). CDR3 region: CASSLRAGLADSSRADTQYF. CDR3 DNA sequence: TGTGCCAGCAGTCTCCGGGCGGGACTAGCGGACTCCTCACGGGCAGATACGCAGTATTTT.

Only a few counts were recorded for this clonotype. This clone may be a read error of a much larger clone one base away. Here the CDR3 DNA reads TGTGCCAGCAGTCCAGTAGGGGCGGAGCGACGCGGGGGCAATGCGCAGTTCTTC. Translated, it gives CASSPVGAERRGGNAQFF. The J gene is TRBJ2-1, the V gene TRBV7-9, with D possibly being TRBD2 (7 bases). The CDR3 has 18 amino acids. CDR1 SEHNR and CDR2 FQNEAQ come from the germline V gene (reference sequence).

This clonotype was recorded many times. V and J are TRBV20-1 and TRBJ2-1; 12 bases map to TRBD1. With V trimmed by 2 bases and J by 7 bases, 3 bases remained unmatched. CDR1 is DFQATT, CDR2 SNEGSKA, per germline (reference sequence). This CDR3 spans 14 amino acids. The CDR3 DNA follows: TGCAGTGCTAGACCGGGACAGGGGGCGAATGAGCAGTTCTTC. Translation: CSARPGQGANEQFF.

There are many counts of this clonotype. The chain links TRBV27 to TRBJ2-3, with 8 bases matching TRBD1. CDR3 size: 16 residues. Germline CDR1 and CDR2: MNHEY and SMNVEV (reference sequence). V was clipped by 5 bases and J by 0 bases; unmatched bases: 7. This CDR3 reads CASSQRTGISTDTQYF. The DNA for the CDR3 is TGTGCCAGCAGTCAACGGACAGGGATTAGCACAGATACGCAGTATTTT.

This clonotype was picked up many times. The chain is built from TRBV5-1 and TRBJ2-5; 10 bases fit TRBD2. Germline values: CDR1 SGHRS, CDR2 YFSETQ. The V and J ends lost 0 bases and 5 bases, in that order; junction bases with no gene match: 7. This CDR3 is 16 amino acids long. The CDR3 is CASSLVPGLAKETQYF. The CDR3 DNA reads as TGCGCCAGCAGCTTGGTACCGGGACTAGCGAAGGAGACCCAGTACTTC.